The clone carrying this T cell receptor beta chain has only a few counts. Its antigen is not known. Amplified TCR beta CDR3 regions derived from RNA transcripts. The HTBI primer set was used in a first-round RT-PCR of the TCR CDR3. From the multiplex PCR reads, TCRdb called clonotypes with MiXCR, one entry per CDR3 protein. The sample lists approximately 600,000 distinct CDR3 sequences, roughly 14% occurring once. These data originate in a study of T cells in Graves' hyperthyroidism and ophthalmopathy. General study findings and limits: Ophthalmopathy was distinguished from stable hyperthyroidism by 13 V-J signatures.

V gave up 6 bases and J gave up 1 base; unmatched junction bases: 9. The germline CDR1 and CDR2 sequences are DFQATT and SNEGSKA (reference sequence). CDR3 length: 16 amino acids. The specimen sequenced was blood. This chain uses TRBV20-1 with TRBJ2-2, with TRBD2 matching 9 bases. The source is a woman between 40 and 50 years old with Graves' ophthalmopathy. CDR3 loop: CSAPRASGVNTGELFF. CDR3 DNA: TGCAGTGCCCCACGGGCTAGCGGGGTGAACACCGGGGAGCTGTTTTTT.